The source of this T cell receptor (beta chain) is a study of shared clonotypes between healthy human individuals. The naive CD8 subset, CD45RO-negative cells positively selected for CCR7, excluded terminally differentiated effector memory CD45RA+ cells. Trimming left V 1 base short and J 7 bases short, with 10 bases between. Germline V lookup: CDR1 SEHNR, CDR2 FQNEAQ (reference sequence). The CDR3 totals 13 residues. Sequencing used immunoSEQ multiplex PCR; TCRdb keeps in-frame clones, though not all of them. The profile covers 800,000 to 950,000 clones, with just over 95% appearing a single time and less than 0.25% taken by the ten largest.

The TCR was taken from a man aged 25 to 45 in good health. The J gene is TRBJ1-1, the V gene TRBV7-9, with D uncertain. Sequenced input: naive CD8+ T cells sorted from blood. The CDR3 region is CASSLGPSLEAFF. The CDR3, as DNA: TGTGCCAGCAGCTTAGGCCCGTCCCTTGAAGCTTTCTTT.